Each of the 21 T cell receptor beta chains below was sequenced from the same sample in a study of T cell repertoires in cytomegalovirus infection. TCRdb used MiXCR to reprocess the reads, holding one entry per CDR3 protein. Seen here are 150,000 to 200,000 distinct CDR3 sequences, roughly 14% observed once, and the top ten hold about a quarter. Sample: PBMCs. The receptor set was obtained from a human donor in good health (CMV status not recorded). Some clones in this sample may be carry-over from other donors' samples.

This clonotype was counted ten times or more. V usage is TRBV28 and J usage is TRBJ2-5, with TRBD1 matching over 11 bases. V lost 6 bases and J lost 4; bases outside the gene matches: 13. The CDR3 contains 17 residues. The germline V gene has CDR1 MDHEN and CDR2 SYDVKM. CDR3 DNA: TGTGCCAGCAGGCTATTTGGACAGGGGGCGCGGCGAGAGACCCAGTACTTC. Translated, it gives CASRLFGQGARRETQYF.

This clonotype has at least ten counts. The chain links TRBV5-1 to TRBJ1-5; TRBD1 is a possible D gene (5 bases). The V end was cut by 4 bases, the J end by 1 base, with 15 bases between. The germline CDR1 and CDR2 sequences are SGHRS and YFSETQ. CDR3 length: 16 residues. The CDR3 DNA is TGCGCCAGCAGCCAGGAAAGGGGTAGGAGCAATCAGCCCCAGCATTTT. Amino acids: CASSQERGRSNQPQHF.

The table lists this clonotype with many counts. The rearrangement uses TRBV7-2 and TRBJ1-4, with D perhaps TRBD1 (5 bases). Trimming removed 1 base at V and 5 bases at J, with 11 bases between. Germline-derived CDR1 and CDR2 are SGHTA and FQGNSA. The length of the CDR3 is 15 residues. In DNA form, the CDR3 reads TGTGCCAGCAGCTTAGGGGGGACGGTCAATGAAAAACTGTTTTTT. It is translated as CASSLGGTVNEKLFF.

V gene TRBV3-1 combines with J gene TRBJ2-7, with a possible D match to TRBD1 (7 bases). Between the trimmed V and J ends, which lost 3 bases and 7 bases, there was a span of 19 bases. Per the germline V gene, CDR1 is LGHDT and CDR2 is YNNKEL (reference sequence). CDR3 length: 15 residues. The CDR3 DNA follows: TGTGCCAGCAGCCAGCGGGACAGTGGGATTTCGGAGCAGTACTTC. Protein product: CASSQRDSGISEQYF.

This CDR3 reads CASSRSGPGELFF. Written as DNA, the CDR3 is TGCGCCAGCAGCCGTAGTGGGCCCGGGGAGCTGTTTTTT. The chain carries TRBV4-1 and TRBJ2-2; no clear D gene. CDR3 length equals 13 residues. Germline loops: CDR1 MGHRA, CDR2 YSYEKL. V shed 4 bases and J shed 6 bases, with 9 bases lying between them.

The chain has TRBV5-4 and TRBJ2-1, with D possibly TRBD2 on 6 matching bases. Germline V gene lookup returns CDR1 SGHNT and CDR2 YYREEE (reference sequence). The CDR3 totals 16 residues. V was clipped by 5 bases and J by 0 bases, with 15 bases between them. This CDR3 reads CASRSIPSDSYNEQFF. The CDR3 coding sequence is TGTGCCAGCAGGTCTATCCCTAGCGACTCCTACAATGAGCAGTTCTTC.

The genes are TRBV6-8 and TRBJ1-4; tentatively, D is TRBD1 (5 bases). The V end lost 6 bases, the J end lost 8 bases, and 13 bases lay between the germline ends. The CDR3 has 13 residues. Germline V gives CDR1 MNHGY, CDR2 SAAAGT. The CDR3 spells CASRGAKDEKLFF. For the CDR3, the DNA is TGTGCCAGCAGAGGGGCAAAGGACGAAAAACTGTTTTTT.

This chain uses TRBV19 with TRBJ1-5, with D possibly matching TRBD1 (5 bases). CDR1 and CDR2 from the germline V gene are LNHDA and SQIVND (reference sequence). Trimming shortened V by 6 bases and J by 3 bases, and 9 bases separated the two germline ends. This CDR3 is built from 13 residues. In DNA form, the CDR3 reads TGTGCCAGTAGGCGGGACTACAATCAGCCCCAGCATTTT. It yields the protein CASRRDYNQPQHF. Filled out from reference TRBV19 and TRBJ1-5, the complete variable domain reads DGGITQSPKYLFRKEGQNVTLSCEQNLNHDAMYWYRQDPGQGLRLIYYSQIVNDFQKGDIAEGYSVSREKKESFPLTVTSAQKNPTAFYLCASRRDYNQPQHFGDGTRLSIL.

The V and J genes are TRBV5-1 and TRBJ1-1; D is possibly TRBD1 (6 bases). Germline V lookup: CDR1 SGHRS, CDR2 YFSETQ. V lost 2 bases, J lost 3 bases, and 14 bases lay in between. The CDR3 has 15 amino acids. CDR3 DNA sequence: TGCGCCAGCAGCTTAACAGGGAACCCGGACACTGAAGCTTTCTTT. It translates to CASSLTGNPDTEAFF.

This clonotype was observed a handful of times. The junction and the germline gene differ at one end; a read error may be behind it. The rearrangement uses TRBV28 and TRBJ1-2, with 8 nucleotides matching TRBD1. This CDR3 has 12 amino acids. The V gene's germline CDR1 is MDHEN and CDR2 SYDVKM. CDR3 coding DNA: TGTGCCAGCAGCATCCCAGGACAGGGTTTTATCTTC. Protein: CASSIPGQGFIF.

V and J are TRBV29-1 and TRBJ1-1; no definite D call. The V end was cut by 5 bases, the J end by 1 base, with 5 bases between. The CDR3 covers 11 residues. Germline values: CDR1 SQVTM, CDR2 ANQGSEA. As DNA, the CDR3 is TGCAGCGTTTCCGGGAACACTGAAGCTTTCTTT. Its translation: CSVSGNTEAFF. Drawing the rest from reference TRBV29-1 and TRBJ1-1, the complete variable domain is SAVISQKPSRDICQRGTSLTIQCQVDSQVTMMFWYRQQPGQSLTLIATANQGSEATYESGFVIDKFPISRPNLTFSTLTVSNMSPEDSSIYLCSVSGNTEAFFGQGTRLTVV.

This clonotype was seen many times. The chain joins TRBV28 to TRBJ1-3, with TRBD1 as a possible D gene (5 bases). V was cut by 4 bases and J by 0 bases, with 13 bases left in between. This CDR3 region has 16 residues. The V gene's germline CDR1 is MDHEN and CDR2 SYDVKM. In DNA, the CDR3 is TGTGCCAGCAGTTCACAGGTTACCTTCTCTGGAAACACCATATATTTT. Protein sequence: CASSSQVTFSGNTIYF.

The rearrangement links TRBV29-1 to TRBJ2-7, with D possibly TRBD2 on 6 matching bases. Germline CDR1 is SQVTM and CDR2 is ANQGSEA. The germline V and J ends were trimmed by 4 bases and 3 bases, with 13 bases remaining between them. The CDR3 sequence is 13 residues long. The DNA for the CDR3 is TGCAGCGTTGTAATAGCGGCGAACTACGAGCAGTACTTC. It yields the protein CSVVIAANYEQYF.

There are a few counts of this clonotype. This chain joins TRBV28 and TRBJ1-2; the D gene is possibly TRBD1 (5 bases). The germline CDR1 and CDR2 sequences are MDHEN and SYDVKM. There are 13 residues in the CDR3. With 7 bases removed from V and 8 bases from J, the gap between germline ends came to 17 bases. CDR3 in DNA: TGTGCCAGCAAGTCCCCCCAGGGAAGGGGCTACACCTTC. It translates to CASKSPQGRGYTF.

This clonotype was observed many times. The chain carries TRBV7-9 and TRBJ1-5, with D possibly matching TRBD1 (5 bases). V lost 6 bases and J lost 2, with 20 bases in between. The length of the CDR3 is 17 residues. The germline V gene has CDR1 SEHNR and CDR2 FQNEAQ (reference sequence). The CDR3 DNA reads as TGTGCCAGCAGGGGACCCGTGGATACACGGGGCAATCAGCCCCAGCATTTT. Its translation: CASRGPVDTRGNQPQHF.

This clonotype has just a few counts. V usage is TRBV6-2 or TRBV6-3 and J usage is TRBJ2-2; D unresolved. The length of the CDR3 is 11 residues. The germline V and J ends were trimmed by 2 bases and 6 bases, with 1 base remaining between them. Germline V CDR1 and CDR2: MNHEY, SVGEGT. For the CDR3, the DNA is TGTGCCAGCAGTTACCCCGGGGAGCTGTTTTTT. Translating gives CASSYPGELFF.

This clonotype was counted ten times or more. The CDR3: CASSGRASRTDTQYF. CDR3 DNA sequence: TGTGCCAGCAGCGGAAGGGCCTCTCGCACAGATACGCAGTATTTT. The chain couples TRBV7-2 to TRBJ2-3, with D uncertain. Trimming left V 5 bases short and J 1 base short, with 13 bases between. The CDR3 is 15 amino acids. The germline gives CDR1 SGHTA, CDR2 FQGNSA.

There are many counts of this clonotype. The chain couples TRBV4-1 to TRBJ1-2; tentative D call: TRBD1 (6 bases). Looked up from germline, CDR1 is MGHRA and CDR2 is YSYEKL. The V and J ends lost 0 bases and 4 bases respectively, with 15 bases between them. The CDR3 is 16 residues long. CDR3 loop: CASSQDKGGKRYGYTF. The CDR3 DNA is TGCGCCAGCAGCCAAGATAAAGGGGGGAAACGCTATGGCTACACCTTC.

This clonotype was counted only a few times. The chain links TRBV12-3 or TRBV12-4 to TRBJ1-6; maybe TRBD1 (6 bases). V lost 8 bases and J lost 9, with 11 bases in between. The CDR3 is 12 amino acids. The CDR3 DNA follows: TGTGCCAGCGGCCAAGGGGGTTCACCCCTCCACTTT. Amino acids: CASGQGGSPLHF.

The gene calls are TRBV29-1 and TRBJ2-1, with a weak D call TRBD2 (5 bases). This CDR3 region has 10 residues. In germline, CDR1 is SQVTM, CDR2 ANQGSEA. V shed 5 bases and J shed 7 bases, with 6 bases lying between them. The CDR3 sequence is CSVWENEQFF. CDR3 nucleotide sequence: TGCAGCGTTTGGGAGAATGAGCAGTTCTTC.

There are many counts of this clonotype. The CDR3 loop reads CASSLGQGAEDTQYF. CDR3 coding DNA: TGTGCCAGCAGCTTAGGGCAGGGGGCTGAAGATACGCAGTATTTT. The chain couples TRBV11-3 to TRBJ2-3, with 8 bases identical to TRBD1. The ends lost 1 base at V and 5 bases at J; junction bases unmatched: 5. The V gene's germline CDR1 is SGHNT and CDR2 YENEEA. This CDR3 contains 15 residues.